This TCR beta chain was identified in a study of T cells in Graves' hyperthyroidism and ophthalmopathy. Study-level background: Peripheral blood sampling occurred at initial diagnosis, before any treatment.

This clonotype was picked up a small number of times. Thyroid ultrasound and orbital computed tomography, with clinical symptoms and serum thyroxine and TRAb, informed diagnoses. TCR beta CDR3 sequences were amplified from RNA transcripts. The HTBI primer set drove a first-round RT-PCR of the TCR CDR3. Each CDR3 protein is one row after TCRdb ran MiXCR on the multiplex PCR reads. The sample contains just under 750,000 distinct CDR3 sequences, around a third of which appear only once. Trimming stripped 4 bases from V and 8 bases from J, with 18 bases between. Germline V gene lookup returns CDR1 LNHDA and CDR2 SQIVND (reference sequence). The CDR3 contains 16 residues.

The gene calls are TRBV19 and TRBJ1-6; D is uncertain. The sample consisted of blood. The receptor's source is a woman in her thirties or forties with Graves' hyperthyroidism. The DNA for the CDR3 is TGTGCCAGTAGTACCTCCCACCAGCGCGGGTATTCACCCCTCCACTTT. Translated: CASSTSHQRGYSPLHF.